This TCR beta chain emerged from a study of T-cell reconstitution after alpha-beta-depleted transplantation in children. Notes on the study in general: T-cell numbers and diversity, one year after transplant, stemmed largely from T cells that were newly produced.

About this clonotype: The antigen is unknown.

Unique molecular identifiers were built into the TCRbeta library. MiXCR was run by TCRdb on the PCR reads, yielding one entry per CDR3 protein. This repertoire shows some 140,000 distinct CDR3 sequences, 9.5% to 10% found once; its top ten account for more than 20%. V lost 6 bases and J lost 1, with 16 bases in between. This CDR3 region has 16 residues. V gene TRBV12-3 or TRBV12-4 combines with J gene TRBJ2-1; possible D gene TRBD1, 6 bases. The source is a girl under three years old who had a stem cell transplant for combined immunodeficiency, so the T cells may come from the graft donor. The specimen comprised PBMCs, mostly from graft donor cells, sampled 180 days after TCRalphabeta/CD19-depleted stem cell transplant. The CDR3 DNA reads as TGTGCCAGCAGCCTCCCCAGGGGAAGGTCCTACAATGAGCAGTTCTTC. It yields the protein CASSLPRGRSYNEQFF.